The 24 T cell receptor beta chains listed next were all sequenced from one sample in a study of control samples from healthy donors and cancer patients. Some clones are missing from TCRdb's copy, which holds only in-frame ones; the method was immunoSEQ multiplex PCR. The sample has more than 95,000 clones, just over 90% seen once. Material for sequencing was blood. These TCRs come from a man between 18 and 35 years old in good health.

The chain has TRBV18 and TRBJ1-3, with D perhaps matching TRBD1 (5 bases). Trimming cost V 0 bases and J 3 bases, with 9 bases left between them. The CDR3 has 15 amino acids. CDR1 is KGHSH and CDR2 is LQKENI in the germline V gene. CDR3 residues: CASSPPWTSGNTIYF. CDR3 coding DNA: TGTGCCAGCTCACCACCCTGGACAAGTGGAAACACCATATATTTT.

The CDR3 loop reads CASSKEPGGYGYTF. CDR3 coding DNA: TGTGCCAGCAGCAAAGAGCCAGGGGGCTATGGCTACACCTTC. V usage is TRBV21-1 and J usage is TRBJ1-2; the tabulated D call, TRBD1, remains unverified against the DNA. TRBV21-1 is reported as a pseudogene. This CDR3 has 14 amino acids.

The chain couples TRBV27 to TRBJ2-1, with D unresolved. CDR1 is MNHEY, CDR2 SMNVEV, per germline (reference sequence). Trimming pared 1 base from V and 5 bases from J, leaving 15 bases between. The CDR3 extends over 16 amino acids. The CDR3 bases are TGTGCCAGCAGTTTATGGACGACTGGAGCGAACAATGAGCAGTTCTTC. Translating gives CASSLWTTGANNEQFF.

The chain combines TRBV7-6 with TRBJ2-3, with D possibly being TRBD2 (5 bases). With 4 bases removed from V and 6 bases from J, the gap between germline ends came to 20 bases. Germline-derived CDR1 and CDR2 are SGHVS and FNYEAQ. The CDR3 extends over 16 amino acids. The CDR3 loop is CASSSSGRRPIDTQYF. In DNA form, the CDR3 reads TGTGCCAGCAGCTCCAGCGGTAGGAGGCCCATTGATACGCAGTATTTT.

The rearrangement uses TRBV29-1 and TRBJ1-1; no reliable D call. Between the trimmed V and J ends, which lost 1 base and 7 bases, there was a span of 10 bases. The CDR3 consists of 12 residues. Germline CDR1 and CDR2: SQVTM and ANQGSEA. In DNA form, the CDR3 reads TGCAGCGTTGAAGGGTCTCAGGTTGAAGCTTTCTTT. It is translated as CSVEGSQVEAFF.

CDR3 nucleotides: TGTGCCACCAGCAGAAAAGGGATTAGCAATCAGCCCCAGCATTTT. Its protein is CATSRKGISNQPQHF. The rearrangement joins TRBV15 to TRBJ1-5; D unclear. Looked up from germline, CDR1 is LNHNV and CDR2 is YYDKDF (reference sequence). This CDR3 comprises 15 residues. The germline V and J ends were trimmed by 2 bases and 0 bases, with 8 bases remaining between them.

The J gene is TRBJ2-7, the V gene TRBV4-2; TRBD1 matches at 7 bases. The CDR3 spans 13 residues. The V gene end was trimmed by 3 bases and the J gene end by 5 bases; junction bases not matched to a gene: 4. Germline V gene lookup returns CDR1 LGHNA and CDR2 YNFKEQ. This CDR3 is CASSQTQGNEQYF. The CDR3 nucleotides read TGTGCCAGCAGCCAGACACAGGGGAACGAGCAGTACTTC.

This clone was observed a few times. The V call is TRBV6-6, the J call TRBJ2-1, with D possibly being TRBD2 (5 bases). Trimming removed 2 bases from V and 3 bases from J, with 11 bases in between. Germline V gene data show CDR1 as MNHNY and CDR2 as SVGAGI (reference sequence). The CDR3 contains 15 residues. CDR3 amino acids: CASSYPASSYNEQFF. Here the CDR3 DNA reads TGTGCCAGCAGTTACCCCGCTAGCAGCTACAATGAGCAGTTCTTC.

V and J are TRBV4-1 and TRBJ1-1; D gene unclear. CDR3 length equals 15 residues. The germline V and J ends were trimmed by 0 bases and 1 base, with 9 bases remaining between them. Per germline, CDR1 MGHRA and CDR2 YSYEKL. CDR3 sequence reads: CASSQDGHRNTEAFF. Here the CDR3 DNA reads TGCGCCAGCAGCCAAGATGGGCATAGGAACACTGAAGCTTTCTTT.

The J gene is TRBJ2-3, the V gene TRBV4-1; D is ambiguous. CDR1 is MGHRA, CDR2 YSYEKL, per germline. This CDR3 is built from 17 residues. Trimming took 1 base from V and 0 from J, leaving 14 bases between them. CDR3: CASSQVVVRKSTDTQYF. The CDR3 region has the DNA TGCGCCAGCAGCCAAGTAGTAGTCAGGAAGAGCACAGATACGCAGTATTTT.

The V call is TRBV7-8, the J call TRBJ2-7; the match to TRBD1 covers 9 bases. This CDR3 contains 15 residues. Germline CDR1 is SGHVS and CDR2 is FQNEAQ. The trim removed 5 bases at V and 0 bases at J, leaving 5 bases unmatched. The CDR3 DNA sequence: TGTGCCAGCAGCCAGGGACAGGGTGGCTCCTACGAGCAGTACTTC. This translates into CASSQGQGGSYEQYF.

J is TRBJ1-1 and V is TRBV6-5; D might be TRBD1 (5 bases). The CDR3 runs 14 residues. Germline V lookup: CDR1 MNHEY, CDR2 SVGAGI. V lost 7 bases, J lost 4 bases, and 16 bases lay in between. CDR3 sequence: CASIPGTSGTEAFF. The CDR3, as DNA: TGTGCCAGCATCCCAGGGACCAGCGGCACTGAAGCTTTCTTT.

This clone showed up just once. The CDR3 loop is CAISGRARTEAFF. The CDR3 DNA follows: TGTGCCATATCTGGGAGGGCCCGCACTGAAGCTTTCTTT. This chain connects TRBV5-8 to TRBJ1-1; D is ambiguous. The CDR3 runs to 13 residues. From germline, CDR1 is SGHTS and CDR2 YDEGEE. V gave up 9 bases and J gave up 4 bases, with 16 bases separating them. Complete variable domain (other parts from reference TRBV5-8 and TRBJ1-1): EAGVTQSPTHLIKTRGQQATLRCSPISGHTSVYWYQQALGLGLQFLLWYDEGEERNRGNFPPRFSGRQFPNYSSELNVNALELEDSALYLCAISGRARTEAFFGQGTRLTVV.

This clone came up once. V is TRBV10-3 and J is TRBJ2-1; 7 nucleotides match TRBD1. The CDR3 runs to 13 residues. Germline V lookup: CDR1 ENHRY, CDR2 SYGVKD. V lost 6 bases and J lost 9; bases outside the gene matches: 8. Here the CDR3 reads CAIRPTGTGEQFF. The CDR3 DNA follows: TGTGCCATCAGACCGACAGGGACCGGTGAGCAGTTCTTC.

The count of this clone is one. The V and J genes are TRBV12-5 and TRBJ2-3; 8 positions match TRBD2. The ends lost 7 bases at V and 0 bases at J; junction bases unmatched: 6. Germline assignment: CDR1 LGHNT and CDR2 FRNRAP. The CDR3 consists of 15 residues. The CDR3: CASAFAGGSTDTQYF. The CDR3 nucleotides read TGTGCTAGTGCGTTCGCGGGAGGAAGCACAGATACGCAGTATTTT.

V and J are TRBV5-6 and TRBJ2-3; D is unresolved. Germline assignment: CDR1 SGHDT and CDR2 YYEEEE. There are 16 residues in the CDR3. V was trimmed by 2 bases and J by 4 bases, leaving 17 bases between them. The chain's CDR3 is CASSFVSELTSDTQYF. The CDR3 coding sequence is TGTGCCAGCAGCTTTGTTAGTGAGTTAACTTCAGATACGCAGTATTTT.

This chain links TRBV19 with TRBJ2-5, with D tentatively TRBD2 (6 bases). V was cut by 3 bases and J by 4 bases, with 9 bases left in between. Germline values: CDR1 LNHDA, CDR2 SQIVND (reference sequence). The CDR3 totals 13 residues. In nucleotides, the CDR3 is TGTGCCAGTAGTATCCGGGGAGGAGAGACCCAGTACTTC. Its protein is CASSIRGGETQYF.

V usage is TRBV7-6 and J usage is TRBJ2-1; D may be TRBD1 or TRBD2 (5 bases each). With 5 bases removed from V and 0 bases from J, the gap between germline ends came to 11 bases. The length of the CDR3 is 15 residues. Germline-derived CDR1 and CDR2 are SGHVS and FNYEAQ. For the CDR3, the DNA is TGTGCCAGCAGCCCAGGGCTAGCCTCCTACAATGAGCAGTTCTTC. Protein: CASSPGLASYNEQFF.

The chain uses TRBV5-1 and TRBJ2-5; D is unclear. V was cut by 0 bases and J by 2 bases, with 11 bases left in between. Germline lookup yields CDR1 SGHRS and CDR2 YFSETQ. This CDR3 is 15 amino acids long. The CDR3 sequence is CASSLALRSQETQYF. For the CDR3, the DNA is TGCGCCAGCAGCTTGGCCCTCAGAAGTCAAGAGACCCAGTACTTC.

V is TRBV19 and J is TRBJ1-1; D possibly corresponds to TRBD1 (5 bases). The germline CDR1 and CDR2 sequences are LNHDA and SQIVND (reference sequence). The CDR3 extends over 15 amino acids. V was clipped by 3 bases and J by 3 bases, with 14 bases between them. This CDR3 reads CASSIDFPGHTEAFF. CDR3 nucleotide sequence: TGTGCCAGTAGTATCGACTTTCCGGGACACACTGAAGCTTTCTTT.

The chain links TRBV6-5 to TRBJ1-1, with unresolved D. Germline lookup yields CDR1 MNHEY and CDR2 SVGAGI. The CDR3 length is 14 residues. The V gene lost 2 bases and the J gene lost 2 bases, with 9 bases spanning the gap. The CDR3 protein is CASSYERINTEAFF. DNA for the CDR3: TGTGCCAGCAGTTACGAGAGAATTAACACTGAAGCTTTCTTT.

This rearrangement joins TRBV9 to TRBJ1-2; no definite D call. Germline values: CDR1 SGDLS, CDR2 YYNGEE. The germline V and J ends were trimmed by 3 bases and 3 bases, with 12 bases remaining between them. This CDR3 is built from 14 residues. CDR3 region: CASSGSDEYYGYTF. CDR3 sequence (DNA): TGTGCCAGCAGCGGTTCGGACGAGTACTATGGCTACACCTTC.

V and J are TRBV27 and TRBJ2-7, with 13 positions matching TRBD2. The CDR3 covers 15 residues. Germline CDR1 reads MNHEY; CDR2 reads SMNVEV (reference sequence). V was clipped by 2 bases and J by 5 bases; unmatched bases: 3. The CDR3 sequence: CASSLRGLAGHEQYF. CDR3 nucleotide sequence: TGTGCCAGCAGTTTACGGGGACTAGCGGGACACGAGCAGTACTTC.

V gene TRBV6-1 combines with J gene TRBJ2-1; unclear D gene. Germline V gene sequence: CDR1 MNHNS, CDR2 SASEGT. The CDR3 runs 13 residues. The V end lost 1 base, the J end lost 7 bases, and 8 bases lay between the germline ends. Here the CDR3 DNA reads TGTGCCAGCAGTGAAGGAGGAACTAATGAGCAGTTCTTC. Residues: CASSEGGTNEQFF.